Sequencing of this T cell receptor beta chain was carried out in a study of T cells in Graves' hyperthyroidism and ophthalmopathy. Study-wide context: Peripheral blood was drawn at first diagnosis, prior to all treatment.

Using RNA transcripts as the source, TCR beta CDR3 regions were amplified. TCR CDR3 underwent first-round RT-PCR with the HTBI primer set. TCRdb reprocessed the multiplex PCR reads with MiXCR, giving one entry per CDR3 protein. Of about 590,000 distinct CDR3 sequences listed, more than 15% are singletons. CDR1 MDHEN and CDR2 SYDVKM come from the germline V gene. This CDR3 contains 16 residues. The V and J ends lost 0 bases and 5 bases, in that order; junction bases with no gene match: 6. For Graves' hyperthyroidism to be stable, ophthalmopathy could not progress within 18 months. Reasons for excluding patients were uncontrolled infection, other autoimmune disease, pregnancy or lactation. This clonotype was picked up many times. Its antigen is not identified. Study-wide findings and caveats: Most thyroid clonotypes expanded above 0.001 appeared in blood too.

The chain joins TRBV28 to TRBJ2-3; 9 nucleotides match TRBD2. Material: blood. The clonotype comes from a woman under 40 with Graves' hyperthyroidism. The CDR3 loop is CASSLWREGHEDTQYF. CDR3 DNA: TGTGCCAGCAGTTTATGGCGGGAGGGTCACGAAGATACGCAGTATTTT.